A single sample gave rise to the 18 T cell receptor beta chains below, sequenced in a study of T-cell memory formation after mild COVID-19. In TCRdb, the 5' RACE reads were re-called with MiXCR into one record per CDR3 protein. The sample has approximately 150,000 distinct CDR3 sequences, roughly 19% seen once. Source material: PBMCs or a T cell subset sorted from them (not recorded which). These receptor sequences come from an adult woman who had mild COVID-19 (a few samples of this study predate the infection). Cell type and time point are not known.

The V and J genes are TRBV5-4 and TRBJ1-2; 9 bases agree with TRBD1. V lost 3 bases, J lost 4 bases, and 7 bases stayed unmatched. The germline gives CDR1 SGHNT, CDR2 YYREEE (reference sequence). The CDR3 loop spans 15 amino acids. The CDR3 reads CASSWGDREAYGYTF. The DNA for the CDR3 is TGTGCCAGCAGCTGGGGGGACAGGGAAGCCTATGGCTACACCTTC.

V usage is TRBV6-4 and J usage is TRBJ2-2; TRBD2 matches 8 bases. V lost 3 bases and J lost 1; bases outside the gene matches: 7. In germline, CDR1 is MRHNA, CDR2 SNTAGT. This CDR3 comprises 17 residues. CDR3 sequence: CASSEEAGAVNTGELFF. The DNA of the CDR3 is TGTGCCAGCAGTGAAGAAGCGGGGGCCGTGAACACCGGGGAGCTGTTTTTT.

The genes are TRBV5-1 and TRBJ2-1, with D tentatively TRBD1 (6 bases). Germline-derived CDR1 and CDR2 are SGHRS and YFSETQ. Trimming stripped 4 bases from V and 7 bases from J, with 12 bases between. The CDR3 spans 13 residues. DNA for the CDR3: TGCGCCAGCAGCAAAGACCAGGGGAATGAGCAGTTCTTC. Translation gives CASSKDQGNEQFF. The full variable domain, its missing parts supplied by reference TRBV5-1 and TRBJ2-1, is KAGVTQTPRYLIKTRGQQVTLSCSPISGHRSVSWYQQTPGQGLQFLFEYFSETQRNKGNFPGRFSGRQFSNSRSEMNVSTLELGDSALYLCASSKDQGNEQFFGPGTRLTVL.

The rearrangement joins TRBV6-6 to TRBJ1-2; D is ambiguous. Germline assignment: CDR1 MNHNY and CDR2 SVGAGI (reference sequence). Trimming left V 5 bases short and J 1 base short, with 11 bases between. The CDR3 sequence is 14 residues long. The CDR3 DNA reads TGTGCCAGCAGTCCTCCAAACGTTAACTATGGCTACACCTTC. Its protein is CASSPPNVNYGYTF.

The CDR3 region has the DNA TGTGCCAGCAGTTACCGTCTTTTTGGCGGGGAGCTGTTTTTT. Amino acids: CASSYRLFGGELFF. The V and J genes are TRBV6-5 and TRBJ2-2; D is uncertain. This CDR3 is 14 amino acids long. With 2 bases removed from V and 7 bases from J, the gap between germline ends came to 11 bases. Germline V CDR1 and CDR2: MNHEY, SVGAGI.

V usage is TRBV12-3 or TRBV12-4 and J usage is TRBJ2-2; D is possibly TRBD1 (6 bases). The V gene lost 3 bases and the J gene lost 3 bases, with 11 bases spanning the gap. The CDR3 sequence is 15 residues long. Here the CDR3 DNA reads TGTGCCAGCAGTTTCAGTCAGGGGTACACCGGGGAGCTGTTTTTT. Translated: CASSFSQGYTGELFF.

This clonotype was detected a few times. This chain links TRBV2 with TRBJ2-5; 9 bases agree with TRBD2. Trimming at V came to 7 bases and at J to 4 bases, leaving 7 bases not matched to a gene. In germline, CDR1 is SNHLY, CDR2 FYNNEI. CDR3 length equals 14 residues. The DNA for the CDR3 is TGTGCCAGCACATCTAGCGGGGTTCCAGAGACCCAGTACTTC. Residues: CASTSSGVPETQYF.

The rearrangement joins TRBV7-9 to TRBJ1-2; 7 bases are a match to TRBD1. V shed 5 bases, J shed 0 bases, and the junction held 9 bases outside the gene matches. The germline gives CDR1 SEHNR, CDR2 FQNEAQ (reference sequence). CDR3 length: 16 amino acids. In nucleotides, the CDR3 is TGTGCCAGCAGCCCGACCCAAGGGACAGCTAACTATGGCTACACCTTC. Its protein is CASSPTQGTANYGYTF.

The chain combines TRBV5-5 with TRBJ1-1; D is ambiguous. CDR1 is SGHKS and CDR2 is YYEKEE in the germline V gene (reference sequence). This CDR3 is built from 13 residues. V lost 2 bases, J lost 0 bases, and 5 bases lay in between. The CDR3 here is CASSLPVNTEAFF. The CDR3 DNA sequence: TGTGCCAGCAGCTTACCGGTGAACACTGAAGCTTTCTTT.

V is TRBV12-3 or TRBV12-4 and J is TRBJ2-2; D is perhaps TRBD2 (5 bases). V dropped 4 bases and J dropped 0 bases, with 9 bases sitting between them. The CDR3 is 15 amino acids. CDR3 DNA: TGTGCCAGCAGTTCGGGATCGTCGAACACCGGGGAGCTGTTTTTT. Translated: CASSSGSSNTGELFF.

The rearrangement uses TRBV10-3 and TRBJ2-3, with D uncertain. The CDR3 runs 13 residues. The germline V gene has CDR1 ENHRY and CDR2 SYGVKD. Trimming shortened V by 3 bases and J by 4 bases, and 8 bases separated the two germline ends. Here the CDR3 reads CAISDLEADTQYF. The CDR3 nucleotides are TGTGCCATCAGTGACCTCGAGGCAGATACGCAGTATTTT.

This clonotype has only a few counts. This chain connects TRBV6-2 or TRBV6-3 to TRBJ2-7; TRBD1 matches at 7 bases. J gave up 4 bases and V 7 bases, and 1 base lay outside the gene matches. From germline, CDR1 is MNHEY and CDR2 SVGEGT. This CDR3 region has 11 residues. CDR3 amino acids: CASTTGYEQYF. The DNA for the CDR3 is TGTGCCAGCACGACAGGGTACGAGCAGTACTTC.

This clonotype came up a few times. The gene calls are TRBV25-1 and TRBJ2-3, with 10 bases that match TRBD2. The ends lost 6 bases at V and 3 bases at J; junction bases unmatched: 9. CDR3 length equals 16 residues. The germline V gene has CDR1 MGHDK and CDR2 SYGVNS. CDR3 region: CASRSPLAGATDTQYF. The CDR3 DNA is TGTGCCAGCAGGTCTCCCCTAGCGGGGGCGACAGATACGCAGTATTTT. Filled out from reference TRBV25-1 and TRBJ2-3, the complete variable domain reads EADIYQTPRYLVIGTGKKITLECSQTMGHDKMYWYQQDPGMELHLIHYSYGVNSTEKGDLSSESTVSRIRTEHFPLTLESARPSHTSQYLCASRSPLAGATDTQYFGPGTRLTVL.

This clonotype was detected a few times. CDR3 nucleotides: TGTGCCAGCAGCTCCCAGGGACAATTCACAGATACGCAGTATTTT. Amino acid sequence: CASSSQGQFTDTQYF. J is TRBJ2-3 and V is TRBV7-6; the D gene is possibly TRBD1 (6 bases). The CDR3 totals 15 residues. Germline assignment: CDR1 SGHVS and CDR2 FNYEAQ. The V end lost 4 bases, the J end lost 2 bases, and 13 bases lay between the germline ends.

The CDR3 bases are TGTGCCAGCAGCGTTATCCGGACAGGGGACCACGAGCAGTACTTC. This translates into CASSVIRTGDHEQYF. The V and J genes are TRBV9 and TRBJ2-7; 9 nucleotides agree with TRBD1. V was clipped by 2 bases and J by 5 bases; unmatched bases: 8. The CDR3 is 15 amino acids. The germline gives CDR1 SGDLS, CDR2 YYNGEE.

The rearrangement links TRBV9 to TRBJ2-7; D is ambiguous. The germline V gene encodes CDR1 SGDLS and CDR2 YYNGEE. CDR3 length equals 15 residues. The V and J ends lost 0 bases and 0 bases respectively, with 10 bases between them. The CDR3 region is CASSVGPYSSYEQYF. In DNA form, the CDR3 reads TGTGCCAGCAGCGTAGGCCCCTACTCCTCCTACGAGCAGTACTTC.

This clonotype was counted many times. This rearrangement joins TRBV12-3 or TRBV12-4 to TRBJ1-1; 8 nucleotides align to TRBD1. The V gene end was trimmed by 7 bases and the J gene end by 11 bases; junction bases not matched to a gene: 9. The CDR3 length is 12 residues. The CDR3 reads CASISRTGSAFF. The CDR3 DNA reads as TGTGCCAGCATTTCCCGGACAGGGTCGGCTTTCTTT.

V is TRBV11-2 and J is TRBJ2-5; D is tentatively TRBD1 or TRBD2 (6 bases each). The CDR3 totals 16 residues. Trimming left V 5 bases short and J 5 bases short, with 21 bases between. Germline V gives CDR1 SGHAT, CDR2 FQNNGV. The DNA for the CDR3 is TGTGCCAGCAGCGCCCAAGGAACAGGGACTGGGGAGACCCAGTACTTC. Translated, it gives CASSAQGTGTGETQYF.